The 9 T cell receptor beta chains below all came from one sample that was sequenced in a study of blood T cell repertoires in COVID-19. Clones were read by immunoSEQ multiplex PCR, and TCRdb kept only the in-frame ones, dropping some. The table lists 150,000 to 200,000 clones, 80% of them singletons, with around 5.9% in the top ten. The sample consisted of PBMCs or T cells enriched from blood (not recorded which). These receptors came from a man aged 40-49 years who had recovered from COVID-19.

This chain uses TRBV11-2 with TRBJ1-4; TRBD1 is a possible D gene (5 bases). Trimming left V 5 bases short and J 6 bases short, with 16 bases between. Germline lookup yields CDR1 SGHAT and CDR2 FQNNGV. The CDR3 length is 15 residues. The CDR3 loop is CASSRGDPRDEKLFF. The CDR3 nucleotides read TGTGCCAGCAGCCGCGGAGACCCCAGGGATGAAAAACTGTTTTTT.

The chain uses TRBV13 and TRBJ2-2; D is possibly TRBD2 (6 bases). Germline values: CDR1 PRHDT, CDR2 FYEKMQ (reference sequence). CDR3 length: 18 amino acids. Trimming shortened V by 4 bases and J by 0 bases, and 18 bases separated the two germline ends. This CDR3 reads CASSWEPGEGTNTGELFF. The CDR3 bases are TGTGCCAGCAGCTGGGAGCCGGGAGAAGGGACGAACACCGGGGAGCTGTTTTTT.

The chain carries TRBV5-1 and TRBJ2-1; the match to TRBD2 covers 13 bases. V lost 3 bases, J lost 7 bases, and 4 bases stayed unmatched. The CDR3 has 15 residues. Germline V gene sequence: CDR1 SGHRS, CDR2 YFSETQ. The CDR3 nucleotides are TGCGCCAGCAGCTCACAGGGACTAGCGGGGAATGAGCAGTTCTTC. This encodes CASSSQGLAGNEQFF.

The chain is built from TRBV7-9 and TRBJ1-2, with unresolved D. V was clipped by 5 bases and J by 5 bases, with 18 bases between them. The germline gives CDR1 SEHNR, CDR2 FQNEAQ (reference sequence). The CDR3 extends over 15 amino acids. The CDR3: CASSPRASMEYGYTF. The CDR3 DNA reads TGTGCCAGCAGCCCCCGCGCCTCGATGGAGTATGGCTACACCTTC.

This chain joins TRBV6-5 and TRBJ1-1; D might be TRBD1 (6 bases). This CDR3 region has 16 residues. The V end lost 2 bases, the J end lost 2 bases, and 15 bases lay between the germline ends. CDR1 is MNHEY and CDR2 is SVGAGI in the germline V gene. The CDR3 DNA reads as TGTGCCAGCAGTTACGAACAGGGAAACCTAAACACTGAAGCTTTCTTT. This encodes CASSYEQGNLNTEAFF.

The gene calls are TRBV12-3 or TRBV12-4 and TRBJ2-4; 8 positions agree with TRBD2. This CDR3 region has 13 residues. Losses at the gene ends were 7 bases for V and 6 bases for J; bases not matched to a gene: 5. The CDR3 bases are TGTGCCAGCACCCAGGGACTAGGAAACATTCAGTACTTC. Protein product: CASTQGLGNIQYF.

This clone was observed a handful of times. The chain is built from TRBV4-1 and TRBJ2-3; TRBD1 might be the D (6 bases). Between the trimmed V and J ends, which lost 2 bases and 0 bases, there was a span of 21 bases. Germline CDR1 reads MGHRA; CDR2 reads YSYEKL. The CDR3 covers 19 residues. The CDR3 loop reads CASSQRSGAKETSTDTQYF. As DNA, the CDR3 is TGCGCCAGCAGCCAAAGATCAGGGGCCAAAGAAACTAGCACAGATACGCAGTATTTT.

CDR3 sequence (DNA): TGTGCCTGGGGCCAGGGGACTGAAGCTTTCTTT. Protein sequence: CAWGQGTEAFF. The chain uses TRBV30 and TRBJ1-1; maybe TRBD1 (6 bases). This CDR3 region has 11 residues. V gave up 5 bases and J gave up 5 bases, with 9 bases separating them. Germline-derived CDR1 and CDR2 are GTSNPN and SVGIG (reference sequence).

This clone has a single count. This chain uses TRBV15 with TRBJ1-2, with no clear D. The CDR3 spans 13 residues. The germline V gene encodes CDR1 LNHNV and CDR2 YYDKDF (reference sequence). Trimming left V 1 base short and J 7 bases short, with 10 bases between. CDR3 DNA: TGTGCCACCAGCAGAGTTGGAGGTTTTGGCTACACCTTC. The encoded protein is CATSRVGGFGYTF.